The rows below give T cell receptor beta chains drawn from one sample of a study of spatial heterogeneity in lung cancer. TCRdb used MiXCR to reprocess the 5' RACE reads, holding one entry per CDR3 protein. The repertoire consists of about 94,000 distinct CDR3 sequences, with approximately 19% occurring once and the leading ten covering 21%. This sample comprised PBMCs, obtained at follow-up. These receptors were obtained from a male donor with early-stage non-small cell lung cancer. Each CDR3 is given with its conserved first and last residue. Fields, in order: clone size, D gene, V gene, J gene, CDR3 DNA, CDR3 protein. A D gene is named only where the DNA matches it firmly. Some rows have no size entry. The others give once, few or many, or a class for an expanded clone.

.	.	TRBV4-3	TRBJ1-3	TGCGCCAGCAGCCAAGACTCGAGGGTTGAGGCTGGAAACACCATATATTTT	CASSQDSRVEAGNTIYF
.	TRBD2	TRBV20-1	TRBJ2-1	TGCAGTGCTAGAGCCGTTGAAGCGGGGGGATACAATGAGCAGTTCTTC	CSARAVEAGGYNEQFF
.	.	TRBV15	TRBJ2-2	TGTGCCACCAGTCCCGGGGATTACACCGGGGAGCTGTTTTTT	CATSPGDYTGELFF
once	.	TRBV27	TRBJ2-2	TGTGCCAGCAGTTTTCCCCACACCGGGGAGCTGCTTTTT	CASSFPHTGELLF
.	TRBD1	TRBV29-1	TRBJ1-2	TGCAGCGCAACAGGGGGCGCATATGGCTACACCTTC	CSATGGAYGYTF
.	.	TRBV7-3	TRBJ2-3	TGTGCCAGCAGCCCAACAGGCAGGCCCACAGATACGCAGTATTTT	CASSPTGRPTDTQYF
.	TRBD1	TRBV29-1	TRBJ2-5	TGCAGCGGGAGGGACAGGGGGCCCCAAGAGACCCAGTACTTC	CSGRDRGPQETQYF
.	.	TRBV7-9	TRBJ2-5	TGTGCCAGCAGCGCATACAGGGTCGCTAAAGAGACCCAGTACTTC	CASSAYRVAKETQYF
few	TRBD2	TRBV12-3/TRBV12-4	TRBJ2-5	TGTGCCAGCAGCACCGGGACTAGCGGGGGGCAAGAGACCCAGTACTTC	CASSTGTSGGQETQYF
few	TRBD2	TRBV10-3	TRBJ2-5	TGTGCCACCCGGGAGGGTGTGGCCGGGGAGACCCAGTACTTC	CATREGVAGETQYF
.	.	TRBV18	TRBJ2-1	TGTGCCAGCTCACCACCCGGGTATGGGGACAATGAGCAGTTCTTC	CASSPPGYGDNEQFF
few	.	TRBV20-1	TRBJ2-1	TGCAGTGCTCGACTCCACCGGCGTGTGGAGCAGTTCTTC	CSARLHRRVEQFF
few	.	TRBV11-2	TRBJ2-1	TGTGCCAGCAGCTTACTGACAGGAACGTACAATGAGCAGTTCTTC	CASSLLTGTYNEQFF
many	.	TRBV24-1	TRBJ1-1	TGTGCCACCAGTTCTGGCAGGGGTGGGTCTGAAGCTTTCTTT	CATSSGRGGSEAFF
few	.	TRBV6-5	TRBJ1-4	TGTGCCAGCAACCCTAGAGGGTTGGCTAATGAAAAACTGTTTTTT	CASNPRGLANEKLFF
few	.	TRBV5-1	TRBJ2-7	TGCGCCAGCAGCTTGGAAGACTTCTCCTACGAGCAGTACTTC	CASSLEDFSYEQYF
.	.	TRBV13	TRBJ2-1	TGTGCCAGCAGCCCCCGTGGGGGGAATTTAAAGCAGTTCTTC	CASSPRGGNLKQFF
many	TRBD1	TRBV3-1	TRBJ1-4	TGTGCCAGCAGCCAAGATCCGGACAGGGGATTTAGCGATGAGGAAAAACTGTTTTTT	CASSQDPDRGFSDEEKLFF
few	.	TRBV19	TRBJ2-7	TGTGCCAGTAGTAAGGGCCAATCAAGTGCCTACGAGCAGTACTTC	CASSKGQSSAYEQYF
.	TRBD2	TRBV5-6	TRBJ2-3	TGTGCCAGCAGCTTCGGACTAGCGGGAGCCACAGATACGCAGTATTTT	CASSFGLAGATDTQYF